One and the same sample provided the 14 T cell receptor beta chains below, sequenced in a study of vaccination and CD4 T cells after COVID-19. The study sequenced cultured CD4+ T cell DNA using the Oncomine TCR Beta short-read assay. Using its own MiXCR run on the PCR reads, TCRdb lists one record per CDR3 protein. This table has about 1,900 distinct CDR3 sequences, roughly two thirds appearing once. No antigen is known for these receptors. Treatment indicated: 10-day PBMC culture with coronavirus spike peptide pools or control peptides (ViraFEST assay). Material: CD4+ T cells from blood, cultured in vitro, obtained after SARS-CoV-2 vaccination. These receptors originate from a human donor who had recovered from COVID-19.

This clonotype is categorized as medium-sized. V gene TRBV20-1 combines with J gene TRBJ1-5, with D maybe TRBD1 (6 bases). The germline gives CDR1 DFQATT, CDR2 SNEGSKA (reference sequence). The CDR3 consists of 14 residues. V was cut by 3 bases and J by 1 base, with 10 bases left in between. In DNA, the CDR3 is TGCAGTGCTAGGGTTACAGGGAGCAATCAGCCCCAGCATTTT. This encodes CSARVTGSNQPQHF.

This CDR3 reads CSAQWVQRYYNEQFF. CDR3 nucleotides: TGCAGTGCTCAGTGGGTTCAGCGATACTACAATGAGCAGTTCTTC. This chain links TRBV20-1 with TRBJ2-1; D remains ambiguous. The CDR3 length is 15 residues. Trimming stripped 5 bases from V and 3 bases from J, with 17 bases between. Germline CDR1 is DFQATT and CDR2 is SNEGSKA (reference sequence).

This chain uses TRBV7-3 with TRBJ2-7; D unresolved. The CDR3 spans 14 residues. Trimming took off 2 bases at V and 0 bases at J, with 8 bases between the two ends. Germline CDR1 is SGHTA and CDR2 is FQGTGA. CDR3 coding DNA: TGTGCCAGCAGCTTAGCAGCCGACTCCTACGAGCAGTACTTC. Protein sequence: CASSLAADSYEQYF.

The chain joins TRBV24-1 to TRBJ1-2, with 7 bases lining up with TRBD1. V lost 7 bases to trimming and J lost 5 bases; unmatched junction nucleotides: 3. This CDR3 has 12 amino acids. Germline values: CDR1 KGHDR, CDR2 SFDVKD. The CDR3 here is CATSRQGYGYTF. In DNA form, the CDR3 reads TGTGCCACCAGCCGACAGGGATATGGCTACACCTTC.

The chain combines TRBV20-1 with TRBJ2-3; D is unclear. V lost 0 bases, J lost 0 bases, and 10 bases lay in between. Germline assignment: CDR1 DFQATT and CDR2 SNEGSKA (reference sequence). The CDR3 runs to 15 residues. The CDR3 is CSAREAWPSTDTQYF. In nucleotides, the CDR3 is TGCAGTGCTAGAGAGGCTTGGCCTAGCACAGATACGCAGTATTTT.

The rearrangement uses TRBV20-1 and TRBJ1-5, with D hard to call. The CDR3 is made up of 13 amino acids. V was cut by 3 bases and J by 5 bases, with 11 bases left in between. Germline lookup yields CDR1 DFQATT and CDR2 SNEGSKA (reference sequence). This CDR3 is CSASSDRYQPQHF. CDR3 nucleotides: TGCAGTGCTAGTTCCGACCGGTATCAGCCCCAGCATTTT.

This clonotype was detected only a few times. The CDR3 nucleotides read TGTGCCAGTTCTAGCGGCCGCACAGATACGCAGTATTTT. This codes for CASSSGRTDTQYF. The chain uses TRBV19 and TRBJ2-3, with 7 positions matching TRBD2. Losses at the gene ends were 8 bases for V and 1 base for J; bases not matched to a gene: 3. The CDR3 length is 13 residues. Germline V gene data show CDR1 as LNHDA and CDR2 as SQIVND (reference sequence).

This clonotype was counted only a few times. This chain connects TRBV6-4 to TRBJ2-1; D is perhaps TRBD1 (6 bases). The germline V and J ends were trimmed by 0 bases and 4 bases, with 10 bases remaining between them. Germline assignment: CDR1 MRHNA and CDR2 SNTAGT. The CDR3 has 15 residues. CDR3 sequence reads: CASSDSLDSYNEQFF. The DNA of the CDR3 is TGTGCCAGCAGTGACTCCTTGGACAGTTACAATGAGCAGTTCTTC.

This clonotype is labeled as medium-sized. The chain uses TRBV4-3 and TRBJ1-5; 8 nucleotides match TRBD1. From germline, CDR1 is LGHNA and CDR2 YSLEER. The V and J ends lost 3 bases and 3 bases, in that order; junction bases with no gene match: 13. CDR3 length: 18 amino acids. The CDR3 here is CASSQDTFQGAVNQPQHF. The CDR3 DNA reads as TGCGCCAGCAGCCAGGACACGTTCCAGGGGGCGGTCAATCAGCCCCAGCATTTT.

This chain uses TRBV6-5 with TRBJ1-6, with D unresolved. CDR3 length: 15 amino acids. Germline CDR1 MNHEY, CDR2 SVGAGI. V was trimmed by 0 bases and J by 4 bases, leaving 7 bases between them. DNA for the CDR3: TGTGCCAGCAGTTACTCTGGCCCTTATAATTCACCCCTCCACTTT. It translates to CASSYSGPYNSPLHF.

The V and J genes are TRBV5-4 and TRBJ2-5; 8 positions match TRBD1. Germline V CDR1 and CDR2: SGHNT, YYREEE (reference sequence). The CDR3 is 14 residues long. The V and J ends lost 4 bases and 5 bases, in that order; junction bases with no gene match: 7. The CDR3 loop is CASSPTGAGETQYF. The DNA for the CDR3 is TGTGCCAGCAGCCCGACAGGGGCGGGGGAGACCCAGTACTTC.

The rearrangement uses TRBV24-1 and TRBJ2-1; 10 nucleotides agree with TRBD2. The CDR3 is made up of 19 amino acids. The V and J ends lost 5 bases and 7 bases, in that order; junction bases with no gene match: 19. Germline V CDR1 and CDR2: KGHDR, SFDVKD. CDR3 amino acids: CATSGRGSSGRLDVNEQFF. CDR3 sequence (DNA): TGTGCCACCAGTGGCCGGGGATCTAGCGGGAGATTAGACGTTAATGAGCAGTTCTTC.

Concerning this clonotype: The junction departs from the called germline gene at one end, perhaps through a read error. The rearrangement uses TRBV5-1 and TRBJ2-5, with D perhaps assigned TRBD1 or TRBD2 (5 bases each). This CDR3 spans 15 amino acids. Germline V gene lookup returns CDR1 SGHRS and CDR2 YFSETQ. This chain's CDR3 is CASSLDPGPQETQYF. CDR3 DNA sequence: TGCGCCAGCAGCTTGGACCCGGGACCCCAAGAGACCCAGTACTTT.

This chain uses TRBV27 with TRBJ2-3; D is undetermined. Looked up from germline, CDR1 is MNHEY and CDR2 is SMNVEV (reference sequence). This CDR3 is 15 amino acids long. The germline V and J ends were trimmed by 5 bases and 0 bases, with 12 bases remaining between them. DNA for the CDR3: TGTGCCAGCAGTCCCCCCCGAACTAGCACAGATACGCAGTATTTT. Residues: CASSPPRTSTDTQYF.